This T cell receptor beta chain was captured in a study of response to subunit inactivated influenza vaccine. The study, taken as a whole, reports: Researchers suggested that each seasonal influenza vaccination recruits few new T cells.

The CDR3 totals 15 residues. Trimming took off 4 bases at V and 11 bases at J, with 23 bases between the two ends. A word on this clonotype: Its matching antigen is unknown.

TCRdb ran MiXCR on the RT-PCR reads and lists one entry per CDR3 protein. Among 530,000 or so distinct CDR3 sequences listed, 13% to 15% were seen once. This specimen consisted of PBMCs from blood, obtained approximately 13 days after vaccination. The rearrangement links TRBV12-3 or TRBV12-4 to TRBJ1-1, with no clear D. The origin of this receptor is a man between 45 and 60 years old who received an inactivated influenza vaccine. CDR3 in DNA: TGTGCCAGCAGTTCAGCCTCAGTCTCTGCGTCGGGTGCTTTCTTT. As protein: CASSSASVSASGAFF.